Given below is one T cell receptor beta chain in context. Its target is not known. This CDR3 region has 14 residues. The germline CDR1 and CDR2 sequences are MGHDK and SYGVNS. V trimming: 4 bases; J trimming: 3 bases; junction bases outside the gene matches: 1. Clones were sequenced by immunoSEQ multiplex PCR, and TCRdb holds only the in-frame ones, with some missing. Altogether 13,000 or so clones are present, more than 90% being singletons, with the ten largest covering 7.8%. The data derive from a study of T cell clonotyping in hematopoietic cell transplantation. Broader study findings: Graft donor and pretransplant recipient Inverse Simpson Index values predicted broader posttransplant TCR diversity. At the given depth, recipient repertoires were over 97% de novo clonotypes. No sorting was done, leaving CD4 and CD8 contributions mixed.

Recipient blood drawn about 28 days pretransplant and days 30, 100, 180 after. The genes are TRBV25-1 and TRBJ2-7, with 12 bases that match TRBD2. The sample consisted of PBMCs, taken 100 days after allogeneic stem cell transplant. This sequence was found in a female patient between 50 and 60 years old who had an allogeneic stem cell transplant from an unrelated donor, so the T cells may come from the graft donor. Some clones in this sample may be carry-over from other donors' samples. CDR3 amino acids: CASSGTSGDYEQYF. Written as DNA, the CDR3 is TGTGCCAGCAGTGGGACTAGCGGGGACTACGAGCAGTACTTC.